These T cell receptor beta chains were read from a single sample in a study of blood T cell repertoires in COVID-19. TCRdb keeps only in-frame clones here, not all; method: immunoSEQ multiplex PCR. The table lists about 76,000 clones, around 91% of them singletons, with 5.8% in the top ten. The sample comprised peripheral blood. The receptors derive from a human donor in a cohort sampled during active COVID-19. Each CDR3 is given with its conserved first and last residue. The order of the fields is D gene, clone size, J gene, V gene, CDR3 DNA, CDR3 protein. D genes are given only for firm matches. Expanded clones get a size class; other rows say once, few or many, or leave the size out.

NA NA TRBJ1-2 TRBV12-3/TRBV12-4 TGTGCCAGCAGTTTAGAAGGGAGCTACGGCTACACCTTC CASSLEGSYGYTF
TRBD2 NA TRBJ2-5 TRBV6-8 TGTGCCAGCCCTCCCCCGCGACTAGCGGGGCTCCAAGAGACCCAGTACTTC CASPPPRLAGLQETQYF
NA NA TRBJ1-5 TRBV30 TGTGCCTGGACCTCCCCCCTCCCCGGATCCCATCGGGCCCAGCATTTT CAWTSPLPGSHRAQHF
NA NA TRBJ1-6 TRBV19 TGTGCCAGTACGACCGGGGATGGGTCACCCCTCCACTTT CASTTGDGSPLHF
NA NA TRBJ2-6 TRBV2 TGTGCCAGCAGTGAAAGGCGGCTGGGAGTGGGGGCCAACGTCCTGACTTTC CASSERRLGVGANVLTF
TRBD1 NA TRBJ1-2 TRBV5-8 TGTGCCAGCAGCTTGTGGACAGGGGGGCGCACCGCCTATGGCTACACCTTC CASSLWTGGRTAYGYTF
NA NA TRBJ2-4 TRBV7-9 TGTGCCAGCAGCTTAGGTCTAGCCAAAAACATTCAGTACTTC CASSLGLAKNIQYF
TRBD2 once TRBJ2-5 TRBV5-1 TGCGCCAGCAGCTTGGAGCGGGGGGGCCGAGAGACCCAGTACTTC CASSLERGGRETQYF
TRBD1 NA TRBJ1-6 TRBV18 TGTGCCAGTTTACAGGGGGCAAGTTCACCCCTCCACTTT CASLQGASSPLHF
NA NA TRBJ1-2 TRBV7-3 TGTGCCAGCAGTCAAAGGCCCCGACGGGATGGCTACACCTTC CASSQRPRRDGYTF
NA NA TRBJ2-4 TRBV5-6 TGTGCCAGCAGCTTACAGGGTATGGAAGCCAAAAACATTCAGTACTTC CASSLQGMEAKNIQYF
NA NA TRBJ2-7 TRBV25-1 TGTGCCAGCAGTCAGGGAACCTACGAGCAGTACTTC CASSQGTYEQYF
NA once TRBJ1-1 TRBV15 TGTGCCACCAGCAGAGGCCAGGCGCACGCCACTGAAGCTTTCTTT CATSRGQAHATEAFF
NA NA TRBJ1-1 TRBV5-1 TGCGCCAGCAGCTTGGGGCAGGCGAACACTGAAGCTTTCTTT CASSLGQANTEAFF
NA NA TRBJ2-3 TRBV18 TGTGCCAGCTCACCTCAGGTATCTCTAAGCACAGATACGCAGTATTTT CASSPQVSLSTDTQYF
TRBD1 NA TRBJ1-5 TRBV5-1 TGCGCCAGCAGCCTGACAGGGACCAGGGAACCCCAGCATTTT CASSLTGTREPQHF
NA NA TRBJ1-2 TRBV3-1/TRBV3-2 TGTGCCAGCAGCGGACAGAACTATGGCTACACCTTC CASSGQNYGYTF
TRBD1 NA TRBJ1-5 TRBV6-5 TGTGCCAGCACCATTACAGGGGAACAGCCCCAGCATTTT CASTITGEQPQHF
TRBD1 NA TRBJ2-1 TRBV30 TGTGCCTGGACCTATCGACAGGGGACCGGTGAGCAGTTCTTC CAWTYRQGTGEQFF
NA NA TRBJ2-7 TRBV5-6 TGTGCCAGCAGCTTGGGGCCGAACAACTACGAGCAGTACTTC CASSLGPNNYEQYF
TRBD1 few TRBJ1-1 TRBV18 TGTGCCAGCTCACTTGCCACGCTCAGGGGGCTGGGGACTGAAGCTTTCTTT CASSLATLRGLGTEAFF
NA NA TRBJ1-1 TRBV11-2 TGTGCCAGCAGCCCATTAGCTATGAACACTGAAGCTTTCTTT CASSPLAMNTEAFF
TRBD1 NA TRBJ2-6 TRBV5-1 TGCGCCAGCAGCCCGGGACAGACTGGGGCCAACGTCCTGACTTTC CASSPGQTGANVLTF
TRBD2 once TRBJ2-7 TRBV11-2 TGTGCCAGCAGCCAGACTAGCGGGGGAACCTACGAGCAGTACTTC CASSQTSGGTYEQYF
TRBD2 once TRBJ2-1 TRBV4-1 TGCGCCAGCAGCCCTGGACTAGCGGGGGGGCACTACAATGAGCAGTTCTTC CASSPGLAGGHYNEQFF
TRBD2 NA TRBJ2-1 TRBV3-1/TRBV3-2 TGTGCCAGCAGCCAACAACTAGCGGGGGGGCGGAATGAGCAGTTCTTC CASSQQLAGGRNEQFF
NA NA TRBJ2-2 TRBV18 TGTGCCAGCTCACCACCTGGGGCCACCGGGGAGCTGTTTTTT CASSPPGATGELFF
NA once TRBJ2-2 TRBV12-3/TRBV12-4 TGTGCCAGCACGACAGAGAACACCGGGGAGCTGTTTTTT CASTTENTGELFF
TRBD1 once TRBJ2-6 TRBV5-4 TGTGCCAGCAGCCTGGGACAGGGAATGCTTGGGGCCAACGTCCTGACTTTC CASSLGQGMLGANVLTF
NA NA TRBJ1-3 TRBV5-5 TGTGCCAGCAGCTTAAGGCCCGTAGGGAGCTCTGGAAACACCATATATTTT CASSLRPVGSSGNTIYF
NA NA TRBJ2-7 TRBV6-5 TGTGCCAGCAAAACAGTCGGAGGGCCCTACGAGCAGTACTTC CASKTVGGPYEQYF
NA NA TRBJ1-3 TRBV7-5 TGTGCCAGAAGTCACTGGACAGGGGGCACTGGAAACACCATATATTTT CARSHWTGGTGNTIYF
NA NA TRBJ2-7 TRBV6-6 TGTGCCAGCAGTTCACCGGGGAATAACTACGAGCAGTACTTC CASSSPGNNYEQYF
TRBD2 NA TRBJ2-5 TRBV5-1 TGCGCCAGCAGCGATAGCGGGGGACAAGAGACCCAGTACTTC CASSDSGGQETQYF
TRBD2 NA TRBJ2-1 TRBV6-6 TGTGCCAGCAGGGCGGGGGGGCGAGATGAGCAGTTCTTC CASRAGGRDEQFF
TRBD2 NA TRBJ2-2 TRBV6-6 TGTGCCAGCACTCGGCGGGGGGGCGGCGGGGAGCTGTTTTTT CASTRRGGGGELFF
TRBD2 NA TRBJ2-1 TRBV24-1 TGTGCCACCAGTGAAGCTACGACTAGCATCAGCTCCTACAATGAGCAGTTCTTC CATSEATTSISSYNEQFF
TRBD1 NA TRBJ1-1 TRBV19 TGTGCCAGTAGTATGGGAAACAGGGGGCGCGGGGTCAACACTGAAGCTTTCTTT CASSMGNRGRGVNTEAFF
TRBD1 NA TRBJ2-1 TRBV5-1 TGCGCCAGCAGTCCACGGGGGACAGGGGTCTTCCCCCGCGGCAATGAGCAGTTCTTC CASSPRGTGVFPRGNEQFF
NA NA TRBJ2-5 TRBV23-1 TGCGCCTCCAGGAGGACTGCGGAGACCCAGTACTTC CASRRTAETQYF